These 31 T cell receptor beta chains share one sample of origin, sequenced in a study of human T cells and chemical hapten exposure. Each CDR3 protein gets one entry after TCRdb re-called the RACE reads with MiXCR. The sample lists some 110,000 distinct CDR3 sequences, 34% seen once, with around 2.7% in the top ten. The sample's time point: patch test 3, about 24 weeks after DPC sensitization. Indicated treatment: therapeutic diphenylcyclopropenone sensitization with weekly scalp DPC. The sample was whole blood, taken in connection with sensitization to the hapten diphenylcyclopropenone (DPC). These TCRs come from a middle-aged man with alopecia areata. Some clones in this sample may be carry-over from other donors' samples.

The chain has TRBV7-2 and TRBJ1-1, with D unclear. V lost 4 bases, J lost 2 bases, and 17 bases lay in between. This CDR3 is 16 amino acids long. Germline V gives CDR1 SGHTA, CDR2 FQGNSA. The CDR3 DNA reads TGTGCCAGCAGCTCCTACGAGCAAGCAGGAAACACTGAAGCTTTCTTT. Amino acid sequence: CASSSYEQAGNTEAFF.

In this sample, this clonotype turned up a few times. The rearrangement links TRBV10-3 to TRBJ2-7; 7 nucleotides match TRBD2. Germline V lookup: CDR1 ENHRY, CDR2 SYGVKD. CDR3 length equals 14 residues. Losses at the gene ends were 4 bases for V and 7 bases for J; bases not matched to a gene: 10. The DNA for the CDR3 is TGTGCCATCAGTGCTGGACTAGGCACTCGAGAGCAGTACTTC. Encoded protein: CAISAGLGTREQYF.

The chain has TRBV28 and TRBJ1-3, with no clear D. Trimming shortened V by 4 bases and J by 4 bases, and 8 bases separated the two germline ends. The CDR3 is 13 residues long. Germline lookup yields CDR1 MDHEN and CDR2 SYDVKM. CDR3 in DNA: TGTGCCAGCAGTTCAGATCCGGGAAACACCATATATTTT. Protein: CASSSDPGNTIYF.

The gene calls are TRBV12-3 or TRBV12-4 and TRBJ2-2; TRBD1 agrees at 7 bases. Trimming took 6 bases from V and 4 from J; bases not matched to a gene: 8. CDR3 length: 15 residues. This CDR3 reads CASSLTGSPTGELFF. For the CDR3, the DNA is TGTGCCAGCAGCTTGACAGGGTCCCCCACCGGGGAGCTGTTTTTT.

This clonotype has a handful of counts. The rearrangement uses TRBV11-3 and TRBJ2-1, with TRBD2 matching 12 bases. The CDR3 is 17 amino acids. Germline-derived CDR1 and CDR2 are SGHNT and YENEEA. The junction had 5 bases not matched to a gene; V was cut back by 0 bases and J by 5 bases. As DNA, the CDR3 is TGTGCCAGCAGCTTAGATAGGACTAGCGGGACCGACAATGAGCAGTTCTTC. Translated: CASSLDRTSGTDNEQFF.

The V call is TRBV15, the J call TRBJ2-3, with a weak D call TRBD1 (5 bases). CDR3 length: 17 residues. The germline V and J ends were trimmed by 0 bases and 0 bases, with 13 bases remaining between them. Germline assignment: CDR1 LNHNV and CDR2 YYDKDF (reference sequence). This chain's CDR3 is CATSRDLGASSTDTQYF. Written as DNA, the CDR3 is TGTGCCACCAGCAGAGATCTAGGGGCCTCTAGCACAGATACGCAGTATTTT.

This clonotype was seen more than once but under ten times. The junction shows a germline mismatch at one end, possibly a read error. Written as DNA, the CDR3 is TGTGCCAGCAGCCTAGCCCTCTCCTCTAGCACAGATACGCAGTATTTT. Translation: CASSLALSSSTDTQYF. The rearrangement uses TRBV7-2 and TRBJ2-3, with D tentatively TRBD2 (5 bases). The germline V gene encodes CDR1 SGHTA and CDR2 FQGNSA. This CDR3 comprises 16 residues. The entire variable domain, with the rest obtained from reference TRBV7-2 and TRBJ2-3, is as follows: GAGVSQSPSNKVTEKGKDVELRCDPISGHTALYWYRQSLGQGLEFLIYFQGNSAPDKSGLPSDRFSAERTGGSVSTLTIQRTQQEDSAVYLCASSLALSSSTDTQYFGPGTRLTVL.

This clonotype has more than one count but fewer than ten. The rearrangement joins TRBV28 to TRBJ2-5; 7 bases agree with TRBD1. V shed 5 bases and J 2 bases; nucleotides not matched to a gene: 5. In germline, CDR1 is MDHEN, CDR2 SYDVKM. CDR3 length: 14 amino acids. The CDR3: CASSTDRVQETQYF. The CDR3 DNA sequence: TGTGCCAGCAGTACCGACAGGGTTCAAGAGACCCAGTACTTC.

The rearrangement joins TRBV7-2 to TRBJ2-5; TRBD1 agrees at 7 bases. With 5 bases clipped from V and 3 bases from J, the junction kept 6 bases outside the gene matches. Germline V gene data show CDR1 as SGHTA and CDR2 as FQGNSA. This CDR3 has 14 amino acids. The CDR3 nucleotides are TGTGCCAGCAGCCTCGACAGGGCAAAAGAGACCCAGTACTTC. The encoded protein is CASSLDRAKETQYF.

This clonotype was seen a few times. The chain uses TRBV6-2 or TRBV6-3 and TRBJ2-1; D is unresolved. CDR3 length: 15 amino acids. CDR1 is MNHEY and CDR2 is SVGEGT in the germline V gene. V was cut by 2 bases and J by 10 bases, with 18 bases left in between. CDR3 bases: TGTGCCAGCAGTTACACAACCTTCCCCCTGTTGGAGCAGTTCTTC. It encodes CASSYTTFPLLEQFF.

The gene calls are TRBV20-1 and TRBJ2-1; TRBD2 agrees at 9 bases. V was pared by 6 bases and J by 7 bases, with 19 bases of the junction left unmatched. The germline CDR1 and CDR2 sequences are DFQATT and SNEGSKA (reference sequence). The CDR3 contains 17 residues. CDR3 nucleotide sequence: TGCAGTGCGGAGGCGTCTTCAGTAGCGGGAGTGATAAATGAGCAGTTCTTC. Residues: CSAEASSVAGVINEQFF.

The CDR3: CASSYGQGISGANVLTF. The DNA of the CDR3 is TGTGCCAGCAGTTACGGGCAGGGAATATCTGGGGCCAACGTCCTGACTTTC. The chain carries TRBV6-5 and TRBJ2-6, with a weak D call TRBD1 (5 bases). Trimming took 2 bases from V and 1 from J, leaving 12 bases between them. The germline V gene encodes CDR1 MNHEY and CDR2 SVGAGI. The CDR3 sequence is 17 residues long.

This clonotype was seen a few times. The rearrangement links TRBV3-1 to TRBJ1-5; D not resolved. The length of the CDR3 is 16 residues. Looked up from germline, CDR1 is LGHDT and CDR2 is YNNKEL (reference sequence). Deletions cut 0 bases from V and 0 bases from J, with 9 bases between. The CDR3 sequence is CASSQDAVDSNQPQHF. As DNA, the CDR3 is TGTGCCAGCAGCCAAGACGCGGTCGATAGCAATCAGCCCCAGCATTTT.

J is TRBJ2-7 and V is TRBV11-1; 14 bases fit TRBD2. V dropped 5 bases and J dropped 4; count of bases not matched to a gene: 4. The V gene's germline CDR1 is SGHAT and CDR2 FQDESV (reference sequence). This CDR3 spans 15 amino acids. The CDR3 DNA follows: TGTGCCAGCAGCGCCCGACTAGCGGGAGGGTACGAGCAGTACTTC. This translates into CASSARLAGGYEQYF.

The chain is built from TRBV7-9 and TRBJ2-7; perhaps TRBD2 as D (7 bases). Germline CDR1 is SEHNR and CDR2 is FQNEAQ (reference sequence). The ends were cut back, 1 base at V and 5 bases at J, with 12 bases in the middle. This CDR3 comprises 14 residues. The CDR3 sequence is CASSLERGGNEQYF. CDR3 DNA: TGTGCCAGCAGCTTAGAAAGGGGGGGAAACGAGCAGTACTTC. Drawing the rest from reference TRBV7-9 and TRBJ2-7, the complete variable domain is DTGVSQNPRHKITKRGQNVTFRCDPISEHNRLYWYRQTLGQGPEFLTYFQNEAQLEKSRLLSDRFSAERPKGSFSTLEIQRTEQGDSAMYLCASSLERGGNEQYFGPGTRLTVT.

The rearrangement links TRBV29-1 to TRBJ2-3; maybe TRBD2 (6 bases). Germline assignment: CDR1 SQVTM and CDR2 ANQGSEA. The CDR3 totals 14 residues. V dropped 8 bases and J dropped 0 bases, with 15 bases sitting between them. CDR3 DNA: TGCAGCATATCCGCTAGCGTAAGCACAGATACGCAGTATTTT. It yields the protein CSISASVSTDTQYF.

The V and J genes are TRBV10-3 and TRBJ2-5, with a possible D match to TRBD1 (8 bases). Germline CDR1 is ENHRY and CDR2 is SYGVKD. The CDR3 consists of 15 residues. V dropped 4 bases and J dropped 1 base, with 13 bases sitting between them. Written as DNA, the CDR3 is TGTGCCATCAGTGTAACAGGGGGGGTCCAAGAGACCCAGTACTTC. It encodes CAISVTGGVQETQYF.

This clonotype was counted a few times. The V gene is TRBV14, the J gene TRBJ2-3; 9 bases map to TRBD2. From germline, CDR1 is SGHDN and CDR2 FVKESK. This CDR3 contains 15 residues. The V gene end was trimmed by 2 bases and the J gene end by 0 bases; junction bases not matched to a gene: 0. The CDR3 nucleotides are TGTGCCAGCAGCCAACTAGCGGGAAGCACAGATACGCAGTATTTT. Amino acid sequence: CASSQLAGSTDTQYF. Full variable domain (missing parts from reference TRBV14 and TRBJ2-3): EAGVTQFPSHSVIEKGQTVTLRCDPISGHDNLYWYRRVMGKEIKFLLHFVKESKQDESGMPNNRFLAERTGGTYSTLKVQPAELEDSGVYFCASSQLAGSTDTQYFGPGTRLTVL.

This clonotype is labeled as large. The chain recombines TRBV6-1 with TRBJ1-1; D not resolved. V shed 3 bases and J shed 9 bases, with 8 bases lying between them. CDR1 is MNHNS and CDR2 is SASEGT in the germline V gene. The CDR3 length is 11 residues. In nucleotides, the CDR3 is TGTGCCAGCAGTGAGGGTTCGCAAGCTTTCTTT. It yields the protein CASSEGSQAFF.

Only a few counts were recorded for this clonotype. The chain couples TRBV4-1 to TRBJ2-3; TRBD2 agrees at 13 bases. The germline CDR1 and CDR2 sequences are MGHRA and YSYEKL. V shed 4 bases and J 0 bases; nucleotides not matched to a gene: 4. The CDR3 has 17 amino acids. The chain's CDR3 is CASSRGLAGVSTDTQYF. The CDR3, as DNA: TGCGCCAGCAGCCGAGGACTAGCGGGAGTGAGCACAGATACGCAGTATTTT.

This clonotype occurred a few times. This chain uses TRBV5-6 with TRBJ2-7; D is undetermined. The ends were cut back, 3 bases at V and 3 bases at J, with 7 bases in the middle. There are 12 residues in the CDR3. Germline V gene data show CDR1 as SGHDT and CDR2 as YYEEEE. The CDR3: CASSSRYYEQYF. The CDR3 DNA follows: TGTGCCAGCAGCTCCCGATACTACGAGCAGTACTTC.

The V call is TRBV6-2 or TRBV6-3, the J call TRBJ2-1; D remains ambiguous. Trimming cost V 2 bases and J 8 bases, with 16 bases left between them. Germline CDR1 is MNHEY and CDR2 is SVGEGT. The CDR3 spans 15 residues. The CDR3 loop reads CASSYAARQGDEQFF. CDR3 DNA sequence: TGTGCCAGCAGTTACGCTGCGAGACAAGGTGATGAGCAGTTCTTC.

This clonotype was picked up a small number of times. In nucleotides, the CDR3 is TGCAGCGCATACAGGGACCTCTCTGGAAACACCATATATTTT. This gives the protein CSAYRDLSGNTIYF. V usage is TRBV29-1 and J usage is TRBJ1-3; D may be TRBD1 (6 bases). Between the trimmed V and J ends, which lost 7 bases and 0 bases, there was a span of 13 bases. Germline CDR1 reads SQVTM; CDR2 reads ANQGSEA. CDR3 length: 14 residues.

This clonotype showed up just a few times. The V call is TRBV28, the J call TRBJ2-3, with 9 bases lining up with TRBD2. Germline trimming cut 10 bases from V and 4 bases from J; bases unmatched to any gene: 9. Germline V gives CDR1 MDHEN, CDR2 SYDVKM. This CDR3 spans 14 amino acids. The CDR3, as DNA: TGTGCCATCGGCGGGAGGGCCTTCGCAGATACGCAGTATTTT. Translation gives CAIGGRAFADTQYF.

J is TRBJ2-7 and V is TRBV6-2 or TRBV6-3, with 7 bases identical to TRBD1. This CDR3 has 12 amino acids. Germline CDR1 is MNHEY and CDR2 is SVGEGT. V shed 6 bases and J 3 bases; nucleotides not matched to a gene: 2. CDR3 in DNA: TGTGCCAGCAGAGACAGGGACTACGAGCAGTACGTC. The encoded protein is CASRDRDYEQYV.

This clonotype is categorized as large. V is TRBV29-1 and J is TRBJ2-3; D is undetermined. Germline values: CDR1 SQVTM, CDR2 ANQGSEA. The CDR3 sequence is 13 residues long. V was pared by 6 bases and J by 5 bases, with 15 bases between. The CDR3: CSVVGRNKDTQYF. CDR3 nucleotides: TGCAGCGTAGTAGGACGGAACAAAGATACGCAGTATTTT.

The chain combines TRBV29-1 with TRBJ2-3; 9 bases match TRBD2. CDR3 length equals 17 residues. Germline assignment: CDR1 SQVTM and CDR2 ANQGSEA. Unmatched junction bases numbered 8, after V lost 1 base and J lost 0 bases. The CDR3 reads CSVEGLAGLFSTDTQYF. The CDR3, as DNA: TGCAGCGTTGAAGGGCTAGCGGGACTGTTTAGCACAGATACGCAGTATTTT.

The J gene is TRBJ2-3, the V gene TRBV7-6, with 13 bases identical to TRBD2. The CDR3 has 18 residues. The junction had 11 bases not matched to a gene; V was cut back by 5 bases and J by 3 bases. Germline CDR1 is SGHVS and CDR2 is FNYEAQ. The chain's CDR3 is CASSLVAPLAGGTDTQYF. CDR3 sequence (DNA): TGTGCCAGCAGCCTTGTGGCCCCACTAGCGGGAGGGACAGATACGCAGTATTTT.

The sample holds one count of this clonotype. The J gene is TRBJ2-2, the V gene TRBV20-1; TRBD1 matches 7 bases. The J segment lost 7 bases and the V segment lost 5 bases, leaving 10 bases of the junction unmatched. The CDR3 totals 14 residues. Germline assignment: CDR1 DFQATT and CDR2 SNEGSKA (reference sequence). The CDR3 loop is CSASGTVHGGELFF. Here the CDR3 DNA reads TGCAGTGCTTCCGGGACAGTTCATGGCGGGGAGCTGTTTTTT.

About this clonotype: Given the absence of the conserved phenylalanine or tryptophan at the CDR3 end, a read error is likely. It is unclear where the CDR3 begins or ends on the DNA, so no DNA is shown, and the CDR3 is as TCRdb lists it. The chain is built from TRBV12-3 or TRBV12-4 and TRBJ2-7; TRBD1 is taken as the D call from the table, unchecked against the DNA. The CDR3 contains 13 residues when both ends are counted. CDR3 residues: CASTKECSGTAFD.

In this sample, this clonotype turned up many times. The chain carries TRBV29-1 and TRBJ2-7; D is possibly TRBD2 (6 bases). From germline, CDR1 is SQVTM and CDR2 ANQGSEA. The CDR3 contains 15 residues. Trimming took off 4 bases at V and 0 bases at J, with 16 bases between the two ends. In DNA, the CDR3 is TGCAGCGTTGGTCGTTGGCGGGGCAGCTCCTACGAGCAGTACGTC. It translates to CSVGRWRGSSYEQYV.